The entry that follows covers one T cell receptor (beta chain) sequence. Its antigen is unidentified. CDR3 size: 12 residues. CDR1 is MDHEN and CDR2 is SYDVKM in the germline V gene. These data are taken from a study of beta chain features in type 1 diabetes. Overall study results and limits: Individuals with type 1 diabetes displayed fewer insertions and more deletions at VDJ junctions. Any HLA effect on TCRB rearrangement was left unresolved by small sub-analyses. In cDNA sequencing, cells with high TCR expression could be over-represented.

All of the isolated RNA was reverse transcribed, so expressed TCRB transcripts were sequenced. Produced via immunoSEQ multiplex PCR; TCRdb's table is partial and in-frame only. The sample lists about 360,000 clones, roughly 13% occurring once. A sort by CD45RO/CCR7/CD25/CD127/CD95/CD27 yielded CD4+ naive, central memory, regulatory and stem cell-like memory cells. Sequences were obtained from naive CD4+ T cells from blood. The receptor comes from a man between 18 and 35 years old in good health. The chain carries TRBV28 and TRBJ2-7; possible D gene TRBD2, 6 bases. The CDR3 DNA reads TGTGCGACGGAGGGGACTGTCTACGAGCAGTACTTC. Its protein product is CATEGTVYEQYF.